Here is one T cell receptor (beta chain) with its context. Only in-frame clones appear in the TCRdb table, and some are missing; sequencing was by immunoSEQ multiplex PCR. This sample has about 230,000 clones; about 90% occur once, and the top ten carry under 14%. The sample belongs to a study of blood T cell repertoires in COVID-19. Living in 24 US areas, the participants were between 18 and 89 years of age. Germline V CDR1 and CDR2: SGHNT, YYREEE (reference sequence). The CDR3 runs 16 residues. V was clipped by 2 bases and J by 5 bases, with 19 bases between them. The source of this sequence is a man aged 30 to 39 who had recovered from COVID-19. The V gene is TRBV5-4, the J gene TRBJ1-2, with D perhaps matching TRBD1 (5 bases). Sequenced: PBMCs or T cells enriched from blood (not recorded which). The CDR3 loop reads CASSFDVNRLGYGYTF. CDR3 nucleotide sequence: TGTGCCAGCAGCTTTGATGTGAACAGGCTCGGGTATGGCTACACCTTC.